Following are 30 T cell receptor beta chains from one sample sequenced in a study of T cells after yellow fever vaccination. TCRdb re-derived calls from the 5' RACE reads in MiXCR, one entry per CDR3 protein. The sample consists of fewer than 500,000 distinct CDR3 sequences, roughly a sixth of them appearing once. Material: PBMCs, obtained before the yellow fever booster vaccination. The source is a man between 18 and 35 years old who received the YFV17D yellow fever vaccine.

The V gene is TRBV5-1, the J gene TRBJ1-3; D might be TRBD1 (6 bases). CDR1 is SGHRS and CDR2 is YFSETQ in the germline V gene. The CDR3 contains 15 residues. V was cut by 0 bases and J by 2 bases, with 9 bases left in between. Written as DNA, the CDR3 is TGCGCCAGCAGCTTGGCAGGGGACCCTGGAAACACCATATATTTT. Protein product: CASSLAGDPGNTIYF.

The chain joins TRBV7-8 to TRBJ2-1; 11 bases map to TRBD2. V lost 1 base, J lost 4 bases, and 6 bases stayed unmatched. This CDR3 region has 17 residues. CDR1 SGHVS and CDR2 FQNEAQ come from the germline V gene. The CDR3 here is CASSLVGASGGYNEQFF. The CDR3 coding sequence is TGTGCCAGCAGCTTAGTAGGGGCTAGCGGGGGGTACAATGAGCAGTTCTTC. The variable domain in full, completed from reference TRBV7-8 and TRBJ2-1, reads GAGVSQSPRYKVAKRGQDVALRCDPISGHVSLFWYQQALGQGPEFLTYFQNEAQLDKSGLPSDRFFAERPEGSVSTLKIQRTQQEDSAVYLCASSLVGASGGYNEQFFGPGTRLTVL.

This clonotype showed up just a few times. V usage is TRBV5-1 and J usage is TRBJ2-1, with D perhaps TRBD1 (5 bases). CDR1 is SGHRS and CDR2 is YFSETQ in the germline V gene. The V gene lost 4 bases and the J gene lost 0 bases, with 14 bases spanning the gap. There are 16 residues in the CDR3. CDR3 nucleotide sequence: TGCGCCAGCAGCCCAACAGGCAACCCCTCCTACAATGAGCAGTTCTTC. It is translated as CASSPTGNPSYNEQFF.

This clonotype was recorded once. This rearrangement joins TRBV5-1 to TRBJ2-2; D not certain. V lost 0 bases to trimming and J lost 4 bases, with 10 bases between them. The CDR3 is 15 amino acids. Germline V CDR1 and CDR2: SGHRS, YFSETQ. This CDR3 is CASSLAVSATGELFF. The DNA for the CDR3 is TGCGCCAGCAGCTTGGCGGTGTCAGCCACCGGGGAGCTGTTTTTT.

In this sample, this clonotype turned up a few times. J is TRBJ2-3 and V is TRBV7-8; D gene ambiguous. Germline V gene data show CDR1 as SGHVS and CDR2 as FQNEAQ. V lost 8 bases and J 4 bases, leaving 13 bases between the germline ends. This CDR3 comprises 13 residues. The chain's CDR3 is CASDRISADTQYF. CDR3 nucleotides: TGTGCCAGCGATCGAATCTCGGCAGATACGCAGTATTTT.

The chain has TRBV10-3 and TRBJ2-3, with TRBD1 identical over 10 bases. Germline V gene data show CDR1 as ENHRY and CDR2 as SYGVKD. V lost 2 bases and J lost 1; bases outside the gene matches: 0. CDR3 length equals 15 residues. The CDR3 sequence: CAISEGTGGTDTQYF. CDR3 nucleotide sequence: TGTGCCATCAGTGAGGGGACAGGGGGCACAGATACGCAGTATTTT.

J is TRBJ2-3 and V is TRBV19, with D perhaps given as TRBD1 or TRBD2 (5 bases each). The CDR3 is made up of 16 amino acids. The V and J ends lost 3 bases and 2 bases respectively, with 15 bases between them. Germline V CDR1 and CDR2: LNHDA, SQIVND (reference sequence). The CDR3: CASSIFSGASTDTQYF. CDR3 in DNA: TGTGCCAGTAGTATCTTTTCCGGGGCCTCCACAGATACGCAGTATTTT.

This clonotype has only a few counts. The genes are TRBV20-1 and TRBJ2-7; TRBD2 aligns across 7 bases. The junction had 5 bases not matched to a gene; V was cut back by 5 bases and J by 4 bases. The CDR3 length is 12 residues. Germline CDR1 reads DFQATT; CDR2 reads SNEGSKA (reference sequence). As DNA, the CDR3 is TGCAGTGCTCCCAACGGGGGGTACGAGCAGTACTTC. This translates into CSAPNGGYEQYF.

This chain uses TRBV7-2 with TRBJ2-3, with D perhaps being TRBD1 or TRBD2 (7 bases each). The CDR3 spans 16 residues. V lost 0 bases and J lost 4, with 14 bases in between. Per the germline V gene, CDR1 is SGHTA and CDR2 is FQGNSA. This chain's CDR3 is CASSLAQGGSADTQYF. CDR3 bases: TGTGCCAGCAGCTTAGCCCAGGGGGGGAGCGCAGATACGCAGTATTTT.

In its sample, this clonotype was seen a few times. The chain couples TRBV4-3 to TRBJ2-1; TRBD2 aligns across 9 bases. V gave up 0 bases and J gave up 10 bases; unmatched junction bases: 7. The CDR3 has 15 amino acids. Germline V gene sequence: CDR1 LGHNA, CDR2 YSLEER. As DNA, the CDR3 is TGCGCCAGCAGCCAAGATCCCAGCGGGGGGTGGGAGCAGTTCTTC. This translates into CASSQDPSGGWEQFF.

The chain has TRBV2 and TRBJ2-2; D possibly corresponds to TRBD2 (5 bases). From germline, CDR1 is SNHLY and CDR2 FYNNEI. The CDR3 has 13 residues. V lost 7 bases, J lost 7 bases, and 13 bases lay in between. The CDR3 reads CASMNLGVGELFF. The DNA for the CDR3 is TGTGCCAGCATGAATTTGGGAGTCGGGGAGCTGTTTTTT.

At least ten counts were recorded for this clonotype. The chain recombines TRBV10-3 with TRBJ2-1; 8 bases map to TRBD1. Germline V gene data show CDR1 as ENHRY and CDR2 as SYGVKD. The CDR3 extends over 14 amino acids. V lost 4 bases, J lost 9 bases, and 8 bases stayed unmatched. The CDR3 coding sequence is TGTGCCATCAGTGCATCGCACACAGGGGGTGAGCAGTTCTTC. Amino acids: CAISASHTGGEQFF.

A few counts support this clonotype. The chain joins TRBV10-3 to TRBJ2-3; D gene uncertain. The CDR3 sequence is 13 residues long. The V gene's germline CDR1 is ENHRY and CDR2 SYGVKD. Trimming stripped 3 bases from V and 6 bases from J, with 10 bases between. As DNA, the CDR3 is TGTGCCATCAGTGATCCGAACGCGGATACGCAGTATTTT. This gives the protein CAISDPNADTQYF.

The chain links TRBV5-4 to TRBJ1-1, with 7 bases fitting TRBD1. The CDR3 spans 14 residues. Trimming took 4 bases from V and 5 from J; bases not matched to a gene: 8. Germline V gene data show CDR1 as SGHNT and CDR2 as YYREEE (reference sequence). CDR3 DNA: TGTGCCAGCAGCCATAACAGGGGCCGGACTGAAGCTTTCTTT. Its protein is CASSHNRGRTEAFF.

In this sample, this clonotype turned up many times. V gene TRBV15 combines with J gene TRBJ2-2; D ambiguous. V shed 0 bases and J shed 6 bases, with 2 bases lying between them. Germline loops: CDR1 LNHNV, CDR2 YYDKDF (reference sequence). There are 12 residues in the CDR3. The CDR3 DNA follows: TGTGCCACCAGCAGAGACGCCGGGGAGCTGTTTTTT. Translated: CATSRDAGELFF.

Only a few counts were recorded for this clonotype. This rearrangement joins TRBV6-2 or TRBV6-3 to TRBJ2-7, with D perhaps matching TRBD1 or TRBD2 (5 bases each). V was shortened by 6 bases and J by 8 bases, with 20 bases between the two germline ends. The germline CDR1 and CDR2 sequences are MNHEY and SVGEGT. The CDR3 consists of 14 residues. The CDR3 loop is CASRTTGTPGKQYV. CDR3 in DNA: TGTGCCAGCAGGACGACCGGGACCCCCGGGAAGCAGTACGTC.

The rearrangement joins TRBV7-9 to TRBJ1-2; TRBD1 aligns across 9 bases. The trim removed 6 bases at V and 7 bases at J, leaving 15 bases unmatched. The V gene's germline CDR1 is SEHNR and CDR2 FQNEAQ (reference sequence). CDR3 length: 16 residues. DNA for the CDR3: TGTGCCAGCAGTCAAGATGTGGGACAGGGTATGGGTGGCTACACCTTC. Its protein is CASSQDVGQGMGGYTF.

In this sample, this clonotype turned up many times. This chain uses TRBV6-4 with TRBJ2-2; a possible D gene is TRBD1 (5 bases). The CDR3 consists of 13 residues. Per the germline V gene, CDR1 is MRHNA and CDR2 is SNTAGT. V lost 10 bases, J lost 0 bases, and 9 bases lay in between. For the CDR3, the DNA is TGTGCCACTAGACAGTCGAACACCGGGGAGCTGTTTTTT. Its protein product is CATRQSNTGELFF.

The sample holds a few counts of this clonotype. The chain couples TRBV6-5 to TRBJ2-1, with TRBD2 identical over 9 bases. V shed 2 bases and J 9 bases; nucleotides not matched to a gene: 5. This CDR3 contains 14 residues. Germline V gene lookup returns CDR1 MNHEY and CDR2 SVGAGI. The DNA for the CDR3 is TGTGCCAGCAGTTACAGGGCGGGGGGGCTTGAGCAGTTCTTC. This codes for CASSYRAGGLEQFF.

The genes are TRBV4-3 and TRBJ2-3; no firm D call. The CDR3 spans 14 residues. V lost 2 bases and J 2 bases, leaving 8 bases between the germline ends. The germline gives CDR1 LGHNA, CDR2 YSLEER. DNA for the CDR3: TGCGCCAGCAGCCAACACGAAATCACAGATACGCAGTATTTT. Encoded protein: CASSQHEITDTQYF.

The chain is built from TRBV12-3 or TRBV12-4 and TRBJ2-7; D is possibly TRBD2 (5 bases). Trimming left V 3 bases short and J 1 base short, with 16 bases between. There are 16 residues in the CDR3. DNA of the CDR3: TGTGCCAGCAGTTTCTCTGTGGGGAGAAGGTCCTACGAGCAGTACTTC. It codes for CASSFSVGRRSYEQYF.

The chain employs TRBV20-1 and TRBJ2-3; possible D gene TRBD2, 6 bases. The CDR3 sequence is 17 residues long. Looked up from germline, CDR1 is DFQATT and CDR2 is SNEGSKA (reference sequence). Trimming pared 1 base from V and 2 bases from J, leaving 19 bases between. The CDR3 region is CSARGGTGGVYTDTQYF. CDR3 in DNA: TGCAGTGCTAGAGGGGGGACTGGCGGGGTATACACAGATACGCAGTATTTT.

The rearrangement links TRBV3-2 to TRBJ1-1; the D call TRBD1 from the table was never checked on the DNA. TRBV3-2 is marked as a pseudogene. The CDR3 length is 12 residues. The CDR3 sequence is CASSQASHEAFF. The CDR3 nucleotides are TGTGCCAGCAGCCAAGCGTCCCATGAAGCTTTCTTT.

The chain couples TRBV4-1 to TRBJ2-2; D may correspond to TRBD1 or TRBD2 (5 bases each). The CDR3 runs 16 residues. V lost 3 bases and J 3 bases, leaving 14 bases between the germline ends. The germline CDR1 and CDR2 sequences are MGHRA and YSYEKL. CDR3 in DNA: TGCGCCAGCAGCCATGGAAAGGGACGGTACACCGGGGAGCTGTTTTTT. Translation: CASSHGKGRYTGELFF.

J is TRBJ1-5 and V is TRBV20-1; D is undetermined. This CDR3 has 14 amino acids. Trimming removed 3 bases at V and 5 bases at J, with 14 bases between. Germline V gene sequence: CDR1 DFQATT, CDR2 SNEGSKA (reference sequence). CDR3 residues: CSARDQAGYQPQHF. The CDR3 coding sequence is TGCAGTGCTAGGGACCAAGCGGGGTATCAGCCCCAGCATTTT.

CDR3: CASSQEPGTGHEKLFF. The CDR3 DNA follows: TGCGCCAGCAGCCAAGAACCCGGGACAGGTCATGAAAAACTGTTTTTT. V usage is TRBV4-3 and J usage is TRBJ1-4; TRBD1 aligns across 8 bases. Per germline, CDR1 LGHNA and CDR2 YSLEER. There are 16 residues in the CDR3. V gave up 0 bases and J gave up 6 bases; unmatched junction bases: 6.

The CDR3 is CASSRNTGNQPQHF. The CDR3 DNA is TGCGCCAGCAGCCGGAATACAGGGAATCAGCCCCAGCATTTT. The chain employs TRBV4-3 and TRBJ1-5; D is perhaps TRBD1 (6 bases). The CDR3 consists of 14 residues. From germline, CDR1 is LGHNA and CDR2 YSLEER. V gave up 4 bases and J gave up 4 bases, with 11 bases separating them.

This clonotype was found a few times. The chain employs TRBV25-1 and TRBJ1-4; D unresolved. Trimming pared 3 bases from V and 8 bases from J, leaving 16 bases between. This CDR3 contains 15 residues. Germline assignment: CDR1 MGHDK and CDR2 SYGVNS. CDR3 amino acids: CASSDSRGSTEKLFF. CDR3 nucleotide sequence: TGTGCCAGCAGTGATTCGAGAGGGTCCACGGAAAAACTGTTTTTT.

The J gene is TRBJ2-1, the V gene TRBV14, with 9 bases matching TRBD2. Germline-derived CDR1 and CDR2 are SGHDN and FVKESK. Trimming at V came to 3 bases and at J to 9 bases, leaving 6 bases not matched to a gene. This CDR3 is built from 14 residues. CDR3 loop: CASSQTGLAIEQFF. Here the CDR3 DNA reads TGTGCCAGCAGCCAGACGGGACTAGCTATTGAGCAGTTCTTC.

In this sample, this clonotype turned up many times. The chain joins TRBV5-1 to TRBJ2-3; D unresolved. Germline V gives CDR1 SGHRS, CDR2 YFSETQ. This CDR3 has 13 amino acids. V was shortened by 0 bases and J by 4 bases, with 6 bases between the two germline ends. CDR3 protein: CASSLVPSDTQYF. The CDR3 DNA reads TGCGCCAGCAGCTTGGTTCCCTCAGATACGCAGTATTTT.